This T cell receptor beta chain was sequenced in a study of T cell changes during pregnancy in multiple sclerosis. This CDR3 has 17 amino acids. Looked up from germline, CDR1 is LGHNA and CDR2 is YNFKEQ. V was trimmed by 1 base and J by 5 bases, leaving 17 bases between them. Only in-frame clones appear in the TCRdb table, and some are missing; sequencing was by immunoSEQ multiplex PCR. In the table there are about 36,000 clones, around 90% of which are singletons. The source was CD4+ T cells from peripheral blood mononuclear cells, collected after pregnancy. The clonotype was recovered from a female donor with multiple sclerosis, enrolled in a pregnancy study. The rearrangement links TRBV4-2 to TRBJ2-2, with D unclear. The chain's CDR3 is CASSQVRKWSETGELFF. DNA for the CDR3: TGTGCCAGCAGCCAAGTAAGGAAGTGGAGTGAGACCGGGGAGCTGTTTTTT.